One sample yielded the 24 T cell receptor beta chains listed below, sequenced in a study of response to subunit inactivated influenza vaccine. TCRdb reanalysed the RT-PCR reads using MiXCR and keeps one entry per CDR3 protein. The sample includes about 520,000 distinct CDR3 sequences, approximately 7.7% of them seen just once. This sample comprised PBMCs from blood, obtained around 25 months after vaccination. These receptors originate from a man between 50 and 75 years old who received an inactivated influenza vaccine.

This clonotype appeared many times. This chain connects TRBV12-3 or TRBV12-4 to TRBJ1-2; D unclear. Deletions cut 3 bases from V and 4 bases from J, with 9 bases between. The CDR3 covers 13 residues. The CDR3 region has the DNA TGTGCCAGCAGTTTGGTGAATGGCTATGGCTACACCTTC. Translated: CASSLVNGYGYTF.

This clonotype was detected many times. This chain links TRBV20-1 with TRBJ1-1; D gene uncertain. In germline, CDR1 is DFQATT, CDR2 SNEGSKA (reference sequence). Trimming took 0 bases from V and 3 from J, leaving 17 bases between them. The CDR3 runs 16 residues. The CDR3 DNA sequence: TGCAGTGCTAGAGACCCTAGAAGAGGGAGGGACACTGAAGCTTTCTTT. Translated: CSARDPRRGRDTEAFF.

The chain couples TRBV9 to TRBJ2-3; TRBD2 matches at 9 bases. J gave up 0 bases and V 3 bases, and 2 bases lay outside the gene matches. CDR1 and CDR2 from the germline V gene are SGDLS and YYNGEE. CDR3 length: 15 amino acids. In DNA form, the CDR3 reads TGTGCCAGCAGCGATAGCGGGGGTAGCACAGATACGCAGTATTTT. Protein: CASSDSGGSTDTQYF. Full variable domain (outside the CDR3, taken from reference TRBV9 and TRBJ2-3): DSGVTQTPKHLITATGQRVTLRCSPRSGDLSVYWYQQSLDQGLQFLIQYYNGEERAKGNILERFSAQQFPDLHSELNLSSLELGDSALYFCASSDSGGSTDTQYFGPGTRLTVL.

The chain employs TRBV24-1 and TRBJ1-2; 9 nucleotides align to TRBD1. J gave up 4 bases and V 3 bases, and 5 bases lay outside the gene matches. CDR3 length equals 15 residues. The germline V gene encodes CDR1 KGHDR and CDR2 SFDVKD. CDR3 DNA sequence: TGTGCCACCAGTGATCCCGCGACAGGGGGCTATGGCTACACCTTC. Translating it yields CATSDPATGGYGYTF.

The chain links TRBV20-1 to TRBJ1-5; possible D gene TRBD1, 5 bases. CDR1 and CDR2 from the germline V gene are DFQATT and SNEGSKA (reference sequence). Trimming removed 3 bases from V and 3 bases from J, with 9 bases in between. This CDR3 has 13 amino acids. The CDR3 is CSASRQFNQPQHF. The CDR3 DNA is TGCAGTGCTAGCCGACAGTTCAATCAGCCCCAGCATTTT.

This clonotype was found a few times. The CDR3 protein is CSARGRTVSRGENYGYTF. As DNA, the CDR3 is TGCAGTGCTAGAGGGAGGACCGTCTCCCGGGGAGAGAACTATGGCTACACCTTC. The J gene is TRBJ1-2, the V gene TRBV20-1; D is undetermined. CDR1 and CDR2 (germline): DFQATT, SNEGSKA (reference sequence). Trimming took 1 base from V and 2 from J, leaving 23 bases between them. The CDR3 totals 18 residues.

This clonotype has just a few counts. The V and J genes are TRBV6-2 or TRBV6-3 and TRBJ1-1; 7 bases line up with TRBD1. CDR3 length: 14 residues. V lost 6 bases and J lost 4; bases outside the gene matches: 8. Germline loops: CDR1 MNHEY, CDR2 SVGEGT. DNA of the CDR3: TGTGCCAGCAGACCGACAGGGTTGGGCACTGAAGCTTTCTTT. Amino acids: CASRPTGLGTEAFF.

V is TRBV20-1 and J is TRBJ1-6; unclear D gene. The CDR3 spans 16 residues. CDR1 and CDR2 from the germline V gene are DFQATT and SNEGSKA (reference sequence). Trimming took 7 bases from V and 0 from J, leaving 16 bases between them. The CDR3 DNA is TGCAGTGTAAGAACGCGGATGAGCTCCTATAATTCACCCCTCCACTTT. It is translated as CSVRTRMSSYNSPLHF.

This clonotype was counted a few times. The V and J genes are TRBV11-2 and TRBJ1-6; D ambiguous. This CDR3 spans 19 amino acids. Deletions cut 5 bases from V and 0 bases from J, with 20 bases between. Germline V gene data show CDR1 as SGHAT and CDR2 as FQNNGV. The DNA of the CDR3 is TGTGCCAGCAGCCCCCGTGGGTGGGGTTCGAGCTCCTATAATTCACCCCTCCACTTT. This encodes CASSPRGWGSSSYNSPLHF.

The chain joins TRBV7-9 to TRBJ1-6; tentatively, D is TRBD1 (5 bases). V was shortened by 4 bases and J by 6 bases, with 13 bases between the two germline ends. In germline, CDR1 is SEHNR, CDR2 FQNEAQ (reference sequence). CDR3 length: 15 amino acids. The CDR3 bases are TGTGCCAGCAGCTCCGGGACCAGGGCTAATTCACCCCTCCACTTT. Its translation is CASSSGTRANSPLHF.

V usage is TRBV10-3 and J usage is TRBJ2-6, with a tentative D call TRBD1 (6 bases). This CDR3 contains 14 residues. V lost 6 bases, J lost 4 bases, and 10 bases lay in between. Germline V gives CDR1 ENHRY, CDR2 SYGVKD. The CDR3 nucleotides are TGTGCCATCAGCACAGGGTCGGGGGCCAACGTCCTGACTTTC. Protein product: CAISTGSGANVLTF.

The V call is TRBV28, the J call TRBJ1-5; a weak D match, TRBD1 (6 bases). Looked up from germline, CDR1 is MDHEN and CDR2 is SYDVKM. CDR3 length equals 13 residues. V gave up 7 bases and J gave up 6 bases, with 13 bases separating them. CDR3 nucleotide sequence: TGTGCCAGCAAATACAGGGATATTCAGCCCCAGCATTTT. Its translation: CASKYRDIQPQHF.

The rearrangement joins TRBV6-2 or TRBV6-3 to TRBJ2-7; unclear D gene. The CDR3 consists of 16 residues. Deletions cut 2 bases from V and 0 bases from J, with 14 bases between. Per the germline V gene, CDR1 is MNHEY and CDR2 is SVGEGT. In DNA form, the CDR3 reads TGTGCCAGCAGTTACACCAAGGGCAGGAGCTCCTACGAGCAGTACTTC. This codes for CASSYTKGRSSYEQYF.

This sequence joins TRBV7-6 and TRBJ1-3, with D hard to call. V was pared by 3 bases and J by 0 bases, with 9 bases between. The CDR3 has 15 amino acids. CDR1 and CDR2 from the germline V gene are SGHVS and FNYEAQ. The CDR3 sequence: CASSFSSGSGNTIYF. CDR3 DNA: TGTGCCAGCAGCTTCTCTAGCGGCTCTGGAAACACCATATATTTT.

The rearrangement links TRBV7-8 to TRBJ2-1; TRBD2 matches at 10 bases. This CDR3 has 15 residues. The V gene's germline CDR1 is SGHVS and CDR2 FQNEAQ. V trimming: 5 bases; J trimming: 6 bases; junction bases outside the gene matches: 7. CDR3 coding DNA: TGTGCCAGCAGCGTTGGGACTAGCGTTGGCAATGAGCAGTTCTTC. Protein sequence: CASSVGTSVGNEQFF. The full variable domain, completed using reference TRBV7-8 and TRBJ2-1, is GAGVSQSPRYKVAKRGQDVALRCDPISGHVSLFWYQQALGQGPEFLTYFQNEAQLDKSGLPSDRFFAERPEGSVSTLKIQRTQQEDSAVYLCASSVGTSVGNEQFFGPGTRLTVL.

This clonotype was seen repeatedly, ten times or more. The chain links TRBV5-1 to TRBJ1-2; D is ambiguous. V lost 0 bases and J lost 4, with 10 bases in between. CDR1 is SGHRS, CDR2 YFSETQ, per germline. CDR3 length equals 14 residues. The CDR3 here is CASSLAEQSYGYTF. The CDR3 DNA reads TGCGCCAGCAGCTTGGCCGAACAGAGCTATGGCTACACCTTC.

This clonotype was detected only a few times. This sequence joins TRBV12-3 or TRBV12-4 and TRBJ2-5; 11 nucleotides agree with TRBD1. CDR3 length equals 15 residues. The J segment lost 4 bases and the V segment lost 6 bases, leaving 7 bases of the junction unmatched. The CDR3 DNA sequence: TGTGCCAGCAGACCCGGACAGGGGGCGAGAGAGACCCAGTACTTC. It is translated as CASRPGQGARETQYF.

This clonotype was seen many times. The chain joins TRBV4-2 to TRBJ2-7, with 8 bases identical to TRBD1. The CDR3 sequence is 16 residues long. The germline gives CDR1 LGHNA, CDR2 YNFKEQ. J lost 2 bases, V lost 1 base, and 7 bases had no gene match. In nucleotides, the CDR3 is TGTGCCAGCAGCCAAGTAGGGGGGACAGGAGCCTACGAGCAGTACTTC. Residues: CASSQVGGTGAYEQYF.

This clonotype was seen many times. The V and J genes are TRBV6-5 and TRBJ1-2; D not resolved. This CDR3 is built from 14 residues. V lost 0 bases, J lost 3 bases, and 8 bases lay in between. From germline, CDR1 is MNHEY and CDR2 SVGAGI. The DNA for the CDR3 is TGTGCCAGCAGTTACTCGCGGGGAGACTATGGCTACACCTTC. Amino acids: CASSYSRGDYGYTF.

The chain has TRBV6-1 and TRBJ2-1; 7 nucleotides line up with TRBD1. Germline assignment: CDR1 MNHNS and CDR2 SASEGT. Trimming took 6 bases from V and 6 from J; bases not matched to a gene: 8. The CDR3 sequence is 14 residues long. CDR3 sequence reads: CASRPPGQTNEQFF. The CDR3 bases are TGTGCCAGCAGACCTCCGGGACAGACCAATGAGCAGTTCTTC.

The chain joins TRBV25-1 to TRBJ2-7, with 8 bases that match TRBD1. This CDR3 spans 14 amino acids. J was trimmed by 2 bases and V by 3 bases; bases with no gene match: 3. Per the germline V gene, CDR1 is MGHDK and CDR2 is SYGVNS. The CDR3 DNA follows: TGTGCCAGCAGTGATAACAGGGGGACCTACGAGCAGTACTTC. It translates to CASSDNRGTYEQYF.

This clonotype turned up a few times. The J gene is TRBJ1-1, the V gene TRBV21-1; TRBD1, the table's D call, was not compared with the DNA. TRBV21-1 has pseudogene status. The CDR3 spans 15 residues. This chain's CDR3 is CASSAPDRVEAEAFF. CDR3 coding DNA: TGTGCCAGCAGCGCCCCGGACAGGGTAGAGGCTGAAGCTTTCTTT.

V gene TRBV7-9 combines with J gene TRBJ2-5; tentatively, D is TRBD1 or TRBD2 (5 bases each). The CDR3 consists of 15 residues. Germline V gene data show CDR1 as SEHNR and CDR2 as FQNEAQ (reference sequence). With 5 bases removed from V and 1 base from J, the gap between germline ends came to 14 bases. Here the CDR3 reads CASSAQGGGQETQYF. CDR3 coding DNA: TGTGCCAGCAGCGCGCAGGGTGGGGGCCAAGAGACCCAGTACTTC. The whole variable domain, filled in from reference TRBV7-9 and TRBJ2-5, reads DTGVSQNPRHKITKRGQNVTFRCDPISEHNRLYWYRQTLGQGPEFLTYFQNEAQLEKSRLLSDRFSAERPKGSFSTLEIQRTEQGDSAMYLCASSAQGGGQETQYFGPGTRLLVL.

This chain uses TRBV27 with TRBJ1-6, with 7 bases fitting TRBD1. The CDR3 covers 15 residues. Germline V gene sequence: CDR1 MNHEY, CDR2 SMNVEV (reference sequence). V gave up 9 bases and J gave up 13 bases; unmatched junction bases: 18. CDR3 in DNA: TGTGCCAGGAGTCTCGCCCACAGGGGCCCACAGCCCCTCCACTTT. This sequence encodes CARSLAHRGPQPLHF.